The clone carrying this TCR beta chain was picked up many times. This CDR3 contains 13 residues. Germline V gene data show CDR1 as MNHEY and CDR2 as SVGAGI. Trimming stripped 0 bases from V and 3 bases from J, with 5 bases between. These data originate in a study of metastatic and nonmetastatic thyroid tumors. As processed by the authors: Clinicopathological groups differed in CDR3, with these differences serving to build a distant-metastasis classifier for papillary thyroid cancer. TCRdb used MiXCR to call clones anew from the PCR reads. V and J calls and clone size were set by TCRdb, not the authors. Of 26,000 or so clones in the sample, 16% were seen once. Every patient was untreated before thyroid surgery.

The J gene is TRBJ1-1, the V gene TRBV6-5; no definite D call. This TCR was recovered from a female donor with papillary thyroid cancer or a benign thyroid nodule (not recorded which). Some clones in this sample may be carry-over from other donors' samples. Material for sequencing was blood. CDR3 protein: CASSYSMDTEAFF. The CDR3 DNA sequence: TGTGCCAGCAGTTACTCGATGGACACTGAAGCTTTCTTT.